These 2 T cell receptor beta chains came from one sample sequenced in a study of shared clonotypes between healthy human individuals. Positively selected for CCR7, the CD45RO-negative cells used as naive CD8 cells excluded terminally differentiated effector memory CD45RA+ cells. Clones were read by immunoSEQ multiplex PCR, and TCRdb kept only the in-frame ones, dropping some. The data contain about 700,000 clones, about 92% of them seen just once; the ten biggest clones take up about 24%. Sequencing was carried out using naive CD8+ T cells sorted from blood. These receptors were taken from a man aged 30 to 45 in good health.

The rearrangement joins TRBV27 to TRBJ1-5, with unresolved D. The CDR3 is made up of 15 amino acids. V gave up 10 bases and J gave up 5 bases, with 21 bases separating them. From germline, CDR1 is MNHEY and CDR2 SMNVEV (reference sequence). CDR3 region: CATTVRGGRDQPQHF. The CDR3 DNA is TGTGCCACCACCGTTCGCGGCGGGAGAGATCAGCCCCAGCATTTT.

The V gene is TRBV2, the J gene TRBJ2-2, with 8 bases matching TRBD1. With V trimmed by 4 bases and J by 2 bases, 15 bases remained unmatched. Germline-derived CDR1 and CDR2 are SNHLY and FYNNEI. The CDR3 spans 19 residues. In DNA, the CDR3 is TGTGCCAGCAGTGTTGCTATGCCGGCAGGGGGCCCAAACACCGGGGAGCTGTTTTTT. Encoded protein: CASSVAMPAGGPNTGELFF.